These T cell receptor beta chains were read from a single sample in a study of shared clonotypes between healthy human individuals. Profiled with immunoSEQ multiplex PCR; TCRdb holds only in-frame clones, not every one. This table holds 2 million to 2.5 million clones, about 94% found once. Material for sequencing was naive CD4+ T cells sorted from blood. The receptors were gathered from a man between 18 and 29 years old in good health. Each CDR3 is given with its conserved first and last residue. A D gene is named only where the DNA matches it firmly. Size values are once, few and many counts, or a class for expanded clones, and some rows have none.

j_call: TRBJ2-3
cdr3_length: 17
clone_size: -
v_call: TRBV10-3
d_call: TRBD2
cdr3_aa: CAISGKELRGVTDTQYF
cdr3_nt: TGTGCCATCAGCGGAAAAGAGCTGCGGGGGGTTACAGATACGCAGTATTTT

j_call: TRBJ2-1
cdr3_length: 15
clone_size: -
v_call: TRBV27
d_call: TRBD2
cdr3_aa: CASTFGGESYNEQFF
cdr3_nt: TGTGCCAGCACCTTCGGGGGGGAATCCTACAATGAGCAGTTCTTC

j_call: TRBJ2-5
cdr3_length: 13
clone_size: few
v_call: TRBV5-1
d_call: -
cdr3_aa: CASRLNLQETQYF
cdr3_nt: TGCGCCAGCAGGCTAAACCTCCAAGAGACCCAGTACTTC

j_call: TRBJ2-7
cdr3_length: 15
clone_size: -
v_call: TRBV5-1
d_call: -
cdr3_aa: CASTRGAPESYEQYF
cdr3_nt: TGCGCCAGCACCCGAGGGGCCCCCGAGAGCTACGAGCAGTACTTC

j_call: TRBJ2-5
cdr3_length: 15
clone_size: -
v_call: TRBV6-5
d_call: TRBD1
cdr3_aa: CASSSLTGGEGTQYF
cdr3_nt: TGTGCCAGCAGTTCCCTGACAGGGGGCGAAGGGACCCAGTACTTC

j_call: TRBJ1-2
cdr3_length: 14
clone_size: -
v_call: TRBV2
d_call: -
cdr3_aa: CASSDERLGYGYTF
cdr3_nt: TGTGCCAGCAGTGATGAAAGGCTTGGGTATGGCTACACCTTC

j_call: TRBJ2-7
cdr3_length: 14
clone_size: -
v_call: TRBV28
d_call: TRBD1
cdr3_aa: CASSSGQGPHEQYF
cdr3_nt: TGTGCCAGCAGTTCGGGACAGGGGCCCCACGAGCAGTACTTC

j_call: TRBJ2-3
cdr3_length: 11
clone_size: -
v_call: TRBV18
d_call: -
cdr3_aa: CASSPIDTQYF
cdr3_nt: TGTGCCAGCTCACCTATAGATACGCAGTATTTT

j_call: TRBJ1-3
cdr3_length: 16
clone_size: -
v_call: TRBV7-9
d_call: -
cdr3_aa: CASSLRGQSSGNTIYF
cdr3_nt: TGTGCCAGCAGCTTAAGAGGACAGAGCTCTGGAAACACCATATATTTT

j_call: TRBJ1-4
cdr3_length: 18
clone_size: -
v_call: TRBV28
d_call: -
cdr3_aa: CASSLAGSRGTTNEKLFF
cdr3_nt: TGTGCCAGCAGCTTAGCAGGAAGTCGCGGGACAACTAATGAAAAACTGTTTTTT

j_call: TRBJ2-3
cdr3_length: 16
clone_size: -
v_call: TRBV13
d_call: TRBD2
cdr3_aa: CASSFRAGGTHDTQYF
cdr3_nt: TGTGCCAGCAGCTTTAGGGCGGGGGGAACCCACGATACGCAGTATTTT

j_call: TRBJ2-1
cdr3_length: 15
clone_size: -
v_call: TRBV9
d_call: -
cdr3_aa: CASSLGGGAYNEQFF
cdr3_nt: TGTGCCAGCAGCCTTGGAGGGGGAGCCTACAATGAGCAGTTCTTC

j_call: TRBJ1-2
cdr3_length: 11
clone_size: few
v_call: TRBV25-1
d_call: -
cdr3_aa: CASSEGEAYTF
cdr3_nt: TGTGCCAGCAGTGAAGGGGAGGCCTACACCTTC

j_call: TRBJ2-7
cdr3_length: 16
clone_size: -
v_call: TRBV2
d_call: TRBD1
cdr3_aa: CASRKGVGGVLYEQYF
cdr3_nt: TGTGCCAGCAGGAAAGGCGTAGGGGGCGTTTTGTACGAGCAGTACTTC

j_call: TRBJ1-3
cdr3_length: 16
clone_size: -
v_call: TRBV4-3
d_call: -
cdr3_aa: CASSQAVLEPGNTIYF
cdr3_nt: TGCGCCAGCAGCCAAGCGGTCCTCGAGCCTGGAAACACCATATATTTT

j_call: TRBJ2-5
cdr3_length: 13
clone_size: -
v_call: TRBV2
d_call: -
cdr3_aa: CASSGSSQETQYF
cdr3_nt: TGTGCCAGCAGTGGTAGCAGCCAAGAGACCCAGTACTTC

j_call: TRBJ2-1
cdr3_length: 15
clone_size: -
v_call: TRBV9
d_call: -
cdr3_aa: CASSPRIAARTEQFF
cdr3_nt: TGTGCCAGCAGCCCCCGAATCGCGGCCAGGACTGAGCAGTTCTTC

j_call: TRBJ2-7
cdr3_length: 15
clone_size: -
v_call: TRBV28
d_call: TRBD1
cdr3_aa: CASSFWDRPSYEQYF
cdr3_nt: TGTGCCAGCAGTTTCTGGGACAGACCCTCCTACGAGCAGTACTTC

j_call: TRBJ2-1
cdr3_length: 16
clone_size: -
v_call: TRBV9
d_call: TRBD1
cdr3_aa: CASSVRGTGYSNEQFF
cdr3_nt: TGTGCCAGCAGCGTTCGCGGGACAGGGTATTCGAATGAGCAGTTCTTC

j_call: TRBJ2-3
cdr3_length: 17
clone_size: once
v_call: TRBV9
d_call: -
cdr3_aa: CASSVTSGSGSTDTQYF
cdr3_nt: TGTGCCAGCAGCGTAACCTCGGGTAGCGGAAGCACAGATACGCAGTATTTT

j_call: TRBJ2-5
cdr3_length: 14
clone_size: few
v_call: TRBV6-6
d_call: -
cdr3_aa: CASSSPGYQETQYF
cdr3_nt: TGTGCCAGCAGTTCACCAGGGTACCAAGAGACCCAGTACTTC

j_call: TRBJ1-2
cdr3_length: 14
clone_size: -
v_call: TRBV18
d_call: -
cdr3_aa: CASSPPGRDYGYTF
cdr3_nt: TGTGCCAGCTCACCACCAGGGAGAGACTATGGCTACACCTTC

j_call: TRBJ1-6
cdr3_length: 14
clone_size: -
v_call: TRBV10-2
d_call: TRBD1
cdr3_aa: CASSGGTVNSPLHF
cdr3_nt: TGCGCCAGCAGTGGCGGGACAGTTAATTCACCCCTCCACTTT

j_call: TRBJ2-3
cdr3_length: 16
clone_size: -
v_call: TRBV5-1
d_call: -
cdr3_aa: CASSLAPGRSTDTQYF
cdr3_nt: TGCGCCAGCAGCTTGGCCCCCGGGCGAAGCACAGATACGCAGTATTTT

j_call: TRBJ1-1
cdr3_length: 15
clone_size: -
v_call: TRBV4-1
d_call: -
cdr3_aa: CASSQEFGLRTEAFF
cdr3_nt: TGCGCCAGCAGCCAAGAGTTTGGTTTGCGAACTGAAGCTTTCTTT

j_call: TRBJ2-7
cdr3_length: 13
clone_size: -
v_call: TRBV6-1
d_call: TRBD1
cdr3_aa: CASRPGQFYEQYF
cdr3_nt: TGTGCCAGCAGGCCGGGACAGTTCTACGAGCAGTACTTC

j_call: TRBJ1-1
cdr3_length: 13
clone_size: -
v_call: TRBV6-5
d_call: -
cdr3_aa: CASSATVNTEAFF
cdr3_nt: TGTGCCAGCAGTGCAACGGTGAACACTGAAGCTTTCTTT

j_call: TRBJ2-3
cdr3_length: 16
clone_size: -
v_call: TRBV11-2
d_call: TRBD1
cdr3_aa: CASSTRTGGATDTQYF
cdr3_nt: TGTGCCAGCAGCACTAGGACAGGGGGAGCGACAGATACGCAGTATTTT

j_call: TRBJ2-3
cdr3_length: 15
clone_size: -
v_call: TRBV7-2
d_call: -
cdr3_aa: CASSLKGSSADTQYF
cdr3_nt: TGTGCCAGCAGCTTAAAAGGGAGTAGCGCAGATACGCAGTATTTT

j_call: TRBJ1-1
cdr3_length: 14
clone_size: once
v_call: TRBV6-6
d_call: -
cdr3_aa: CASTFMREETEAFF
cdr3_nt: TGTGCCAGCACCTTTATGAGGGAGGAGACTGAAGCTTTCTTT

j_call: TRBJ1-1
cdr3_length: 16
clone_size: -
v_call: TRBV28
d_call: -
cdr3_aa: CASSLWVGAMNTEAFF
cdr3_nt: TGTGCCAGCAGTTTATGGGTGGGTGCTATGAACACTGAAGCTTTCTTT

j_call: TRBJ1-1
cdr3_length: 12
clone_size: -
v_call: TRBV4-3
d_call: -
cdr3_aa: CASSQEGVEAFF
cdr3_nt: TGCGCCAGCAGCCAAGAAGGGGTAGAAGCTTTCTTT

j_call: TRBJ2-7
cdr3_length: 15
clone_size: -
v_call: TRBV7-2
d_call: -
cdr3_aa: CASSFGAGISYEQYF
cdr3_nt: -

j_call: TRBJ2-5
cdr3_length: 16
clone_size: -
v_call: TRBV25-1
d_call: TRBD2
cdr3_aa: CASSETRTSAKETQYF
cdr3_nt: TGTGCCAGCAGTGAGACCCGAACTAGCGCGAAAGAGACCCAGTACTTC

j_call: TRBJ1-1
cdr3_length: 15
clone_size: -
v_call: TRBV7-9
d_call: -
cdr3_aa: CASSRNWGVDTEAFF
cdr3_nt: TGTGCCAGCAGCCGAAACTGGGGTGTCGACACTGAAGCTTTCTTT

j_call: TRBJ1-1
cdr3_length: 13
clone_size: -
v_call: TRBV10-3
d_call: -
cdr3_aa: CAISDGTNTEAFF
cdr3_nt: TGTGCCATCAGTGACGGGACTAACACTGAAGCTTTCTTT

j_call: TRBJ1-6
cdr3_length: 16
clone_size: -
v_call: TRBV5-4
d_call: -
cdr3_aa: CASRDGQLSYNSPLHF
cdr3_nt: TGTGCCAGCAGGGATGGACAGCTCTCCTATAATTCACCCCTCCACTTT

j_call: TRBJ1-3
cdr3_length: 13
clone_size: -
v_call: TRBV6-6
d_call: -
cdr3_aa: CASQPYSGNTIYF
cdr3_nt: TGTGCCAGCCAGCCCTACTCTGGAAACACCATATATTTT

j_call: TRBJ1-6
cdr3_length: 16
clone_size: -
v_call: TRBV21-1
d_call: -
cdr3_aa: CASSKVGVLTDSPLHF
cdr3_nt: TGTGCCAGCAGCAAAGTTGGGGTCCTCACGGATTCACCCCTCCACTTT

j_call: TRBJ1-3
cdr3_length: 15
clone_size: -
v_call: TRBV18
d_call: -
cdr3_aa: CASSPVAGTGNTIYF
cdr3_nt: TGTGCCAGCTCACCGGTAGCGGGAACTGGAAACACCATATATTTT

j_call: TRBJ2-1
cdr3_length: 14
clone_size: -
v_call: TRBV5-1
d_call: -
cdr3_aa: CASSFGDPYNEQFF
cdr3_nt: TGCGCCAGCAGCTTCGGGGATCCCTACAATGAGCAGTTCTTC

j_call: TRBJ2-6
cdr3_length: 17
clone_size: -
v_call: TRBV7-6
d_call: TRBD1
cdr3_aa: CASSSGQGIAGANVLTF
cdr3_nt: TGTGCCAGCAGCTCGGGACAGGGGATAGCTGGGGCCAACGTCCTGACTTTC

j_call: TRBJ1-2
cdr3_length: 12
clone_size: -
v_call: TRBV30
d_call: -
cdr3_aa: CAWSRTSNGYTF
cdr3_nt: TGTGCCTGGAGTAGGACATCTAATGGCTACACCTTC

j_call: TRBJ2-5
cdr3_length: 15
clone_size: -
v_call: TRBV5-4
d_call: TRBD2
cdr3_aa: CASTQGLADQETQYF
cdr3_nt: TGTGCCAGCACCCAGGGACTAGCGGATCAAGAGACCCAGTACTTC

j_call: TRBJ2-7
cdr3_length: 12
clone_size: -
v_call: TRBV10-2
d_call: -
cdr3_aa: CASSGFSYEQYF
cdr3_nt: TGCGCCAGCAGTGGATTCTCCTACGAGCAGTACTTC

j_call: TRBJ2-3
cdr3_length: 14
clone_size: -
v_call: TRBV5-1
d_call: -
cdr3_aa: CATKPDSAADTQYF
cdr3_nt: TGCGCCACCAAACCAGACAGCGCCGCAGATACGCAGTATTTT

j_call: TRBJ1-2
cdr3_length: 12
clone_size: few
v_call: TRBV2
d_call: -
cdr3_aa: CASRGQNYGYTF
cdr3_nt: TGTGCCAGCAGAGGACAGAACTATGGCTACACCTTC

j_call: TRBJ2-2
cdr3_length: 15
clone_size: -
v_call: TRBV7-2
d_call: TRBD1
cdr3_aa: CASSPGTVNTGELFF
cdr3_nt: TGTGCCAGCAGCCCAGGGACAGTGAACACCGGGGAGCTGTTTTTT

j_call: TRBJ2-7
cdr3_length: 14
clone_size: once
v_call: TRBV27
d_call: -
cdr3_aa: CATRGGGPSYEQYF
cdr3_nt: TGTGCCACCCGAGGGGGAGGGCCCTCCTACGAGCAGTACTTC

j_call: TRBJ1-2
cdr3_length: 13
clone_size: -
v_call: TRBV19
d_call: -
cdr3_aa: CASFGTNNYGYTF
cdr3_nt: TGTGCCAGTTTCGGCACTAATAACTATGGCTACACCTTC

j_call: TRBJ2-2
cdr3_length: 14
clone_size: -
v_call: TRBV10-1
d_call: -
cdr3_aa: CASSDGVNTGELFF
cdr3_nt: TGCGCCAGCAGTGACGGGGTTAACACCGGGGAGCTGTTTTTT

j_call: TRBJ2-5
cdr3_length: 19
clone_size: -
v_call: TRBV10-2
d_call: -
cdr3_aa: CASSESTGLSLGGQETQYF
cdr3_nt: TGCGCCAGCAGTGAGTCGACGGGTCTATCGTTGGGTGGCCAAGAGACCCAGTACTTC

j_call: TRBJ2-7
cdr3_length: 15
clone_size: -
v_call: TRBV6-5
d_call: -
cdr3_aa: CASRPYTLETYEQYF
cdr3_nt: TGTGCCAGCAGGCCATACACCTTGGAGACCTACGAGCAGTACTTC

j_call: TRBJ2-5
cdr3_length: 14
clone_size: -
v_call: TRBV14
d_call: -
cdr3_aa: CASGKGGLGETQYF
cdr3_nt: TGTGCCAGCGGAAAAGGGGGGCTGGGGGAGACCCAGTACTTC

j_call: TRBJ2-4
cdr3_length: 15
clone_size: -
v_call: TRBV11-3
d_call: TRBD2
cdr3_aa: CASSPGTKGKNIQYF
cdr3_nt: TGTGCCAGCAGCCCGGGGACTAAGGGCAAAAACATTCAGTACTTC